This T cell receptor (beta chain) was identified during a study of technical replicates of blood from a handful of donors. This CDR3 spans 17 amino acids. J lost 5 bases, V lost 3 bases, and 15 bases had no gene match. Assay used: immunoSEQ multiplex PCR; TCRdb lists only in-frame clones, some missing. The sample includes under 95,000 clones, 95% of them seen just once. The specimen sequenced was T cells isolated from PBMCs. The chain joins TRBV5-3 to TRBJ2-5; 8 bases are shared with TRBD1. Being an ORF, TRBV5-3 has a function that is uncertain. This sequence was found in a human donor in good health. CDR3 bases: TGTGCCAGAAGCTCAAGACAGGGGTGGTATCGTGTGGAGACCCAGTACTTC. This translates into CARSSRQGWYRVETQYF.